Sequencing of this T cell receptor (beta chain) was carried out in a study of T cell responses to AZD1222 COVID-19 vaccine. The CDR3 sequence is 15 residues long. In germline, CDR1 is SGHVS, CDR2 FQNEAQ. The V gene end was trimmed by 2 bases and the J gene end by 3 bases; junction bases not matched to a gene: 2. The study's findings and limits: Spike-specific TCR depth and breadth grew after two AZD1222 doses. At baseline, just five to seven AZD1222 recipients tested seropositive. Epitopes outside B.1.351 and B.1.1.7 mutated regions reportedly drew nearly half of spike TCRs.

Assay used: immunoSEQ multiplex PCR; TCRdb lists only in-frame clones, some missing. The sample includes 150,000 to 200,000 clones, 85% to 95% of them seen just once. Comment on this clone: Antigen specificity is unknown.

Here the sequenced sample was peripheral blood, taken on day 0 of AZD1222 vaccination. The clonotype comes from an adult in good health. The rearrangement links TRBV7-8 to TRBJ2-1, with 9 nucleotides matching TRBD2. CDR3 in DNA: TGTGCCAGCAGCTTAAGCGGGGGGTTCTACAATGAGCAGTTCTTC. Translating it yields CASSLSGGFYNEQFF.